The entry below gives a single T cell receptor (beta chain) sequence along with its context. This specimen comes from a study of human CD8 memory T cell subsets. TCR beta libraries were made by UMI-labeled 5' RACE. Authors' processing steps: Whichever TCR beta library was examined, it held between roughly 2,800 and 20,000 functional CDR3 beta clonotypes. TCRdb reprocessed the 5' RACE reads and reports one entry per CDR3 protein, with no DNA. The V and J calls were determined by TCRdb, not by the authors. The table lists 5,500 to 8,500 distinct CDR3 sequences. CDR1 and CDR2 (germline): DFQATT, SNEGSKA (reference sequence). The CDR3 sequence is 14 residues long.

Source material: CD8+ T cells from PBMCs. The clonotype comes from a human donor in good health. The J gene is TRBJ2-3, the V gene TRBV20-1. The CDR3 region is CSARDSSGTDTQYF.